This paragraph covers one T cell receptor beta chain sequence. The germline V gene has CDR1 SGHVS and CDR2 FQNEAQ. This CDR3 is built from 14 residues. The V end was cut by 0 bases, the J end by 4 bases, with 9 bases between. TCRdb analysed the RT-PCR reads with MiXCR anew, one entry per CDR3 protein. The sample contains tens of thousands of distinct CDR3 sequences, about 5% of which appear only once. The sample comes from a study of patients and donors after allogeneic stem cell transplantation. This TCR came from a human donor who was either an allogeneic HSCT recipient or a stem cell or donor lymphocyte infusion donor (not recorded which). It is not recorded whose cells these are; they may come from a transplant donor. The chain uses TRBV7-8 and TRBJ1-2; possible D gene TRBD1, 6 bases. Source material: blood, either unsorted or a sorted T cell fraction (not recorded which). The CDR3 DNA is TGTGCCAGCAGCTTAGCAGAGGACAGCTATGGCTACACCTTC. Translation: CASSLAEDSYGYTF.